This TCR beta chain was sequenced during a study of human T cells and chemical hapten exposure. Study in general: Reading of the patch tests, which applied 0.01% DPC to the upper back, occurred at 6 days.

Each cDNA molecule in the library carried unique molecular identifiers. TCRdb redid the calling of the RACE reads with MiXCR, one entry per CDR3 protein. The sample lists nearly 80,000 distinct CDR3 sequences; around a tenth were seen once. Study-wide findings and caveats: No alteration of TCRs above 1 in 1000 frequency was seen with DPC sensitization. Alopecia in the donors means their immune response may deviate from healthy people's.

This CDR3 region has 17 residues. Time point here: patch test 1, 2 weeks after DPC sensitization. The treatment here: therapeutic diphenylcyclopropenone sensitization with weekly scalp DPC. This clonotype was detected ten times or more. The antigen remains unidentified. This rearrangement joins TRBV3-2 to TRBJ2-5; the table's D call, TRBD2, was not checked against the DNA. TRBV3-2 represents a pseudogene. The source material was whole blood, sampled in connection with sensitization to the hapten diphenylcyclopropenone (DPC). The source of this sequence is a woman aged 50 to 60 with alopecia areata. Some clones in this sample may be carry-over from other donors' samples. The CDR3 loop is CASISSPAGLCQETQYF. In DNA form, the CDR3 reads TGTGCCAGCATCTCGAGCCCAGCGGGTCTATGCCAAGAGACCCAGTACTTC.